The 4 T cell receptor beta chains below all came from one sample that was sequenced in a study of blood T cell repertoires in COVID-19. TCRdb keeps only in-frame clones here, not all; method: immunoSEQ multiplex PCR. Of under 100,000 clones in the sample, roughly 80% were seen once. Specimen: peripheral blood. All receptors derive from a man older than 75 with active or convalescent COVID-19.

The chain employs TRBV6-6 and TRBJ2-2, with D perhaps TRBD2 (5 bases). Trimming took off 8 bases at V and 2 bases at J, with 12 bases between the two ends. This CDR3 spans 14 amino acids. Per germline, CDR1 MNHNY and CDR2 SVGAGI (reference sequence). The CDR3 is CASVAGPNTGELFF. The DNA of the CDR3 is TGTGCCAGCGTCGCGGGCCCTAACACCGGGGAGCTGTTTTTT.

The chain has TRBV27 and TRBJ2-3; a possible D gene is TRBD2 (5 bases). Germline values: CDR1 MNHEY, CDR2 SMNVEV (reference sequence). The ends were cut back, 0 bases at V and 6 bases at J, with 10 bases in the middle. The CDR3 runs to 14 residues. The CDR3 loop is CASSLSDSVDTQYF. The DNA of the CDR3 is TGTGCCAGCAGTTTATCGGACTCCGTCGATACGCAGTATTTT.

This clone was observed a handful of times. In DNA, the CDR3 is TGTGCCATCGGAGAGACAGGGACGAACTATGGCTACACCTTC. Protein sequence: CAIGETGTNYGYTF. V and J are TRBV28 and TRBJ1-2; 7 nucleotides agree with TRBD1. This CDR3 has 14 amino acids. With 10 bases clipped from V and 2 bases from J, the junction kept 10 bases outside the gene matches. Germline lookup yields CDR1 MDHEN and CDR2 SYDVKM.

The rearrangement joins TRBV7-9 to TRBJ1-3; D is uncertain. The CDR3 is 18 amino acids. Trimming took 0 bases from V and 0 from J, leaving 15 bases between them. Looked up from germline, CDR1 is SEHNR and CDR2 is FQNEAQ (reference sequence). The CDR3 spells CASSLARVQARSGNTIYF. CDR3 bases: TGTGCCAGCAGCTTAGCGCGAGTCCAGGCCCGCTCTGGAAACACCATATATTTT.